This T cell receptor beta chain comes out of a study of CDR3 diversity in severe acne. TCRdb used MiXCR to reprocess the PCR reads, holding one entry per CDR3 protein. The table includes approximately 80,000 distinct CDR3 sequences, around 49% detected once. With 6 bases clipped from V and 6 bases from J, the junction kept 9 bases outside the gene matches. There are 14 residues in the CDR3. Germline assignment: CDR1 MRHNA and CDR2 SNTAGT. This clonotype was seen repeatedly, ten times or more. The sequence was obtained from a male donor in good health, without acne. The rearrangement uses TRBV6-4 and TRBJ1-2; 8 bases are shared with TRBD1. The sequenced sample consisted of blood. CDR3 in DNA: TGTGCCAGCAGAAGGACAGGGTCCAGGGATGGCTACACCTTC. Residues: CASRRTGSRDGYTF.